Each of the 20 T cell receptor beta chains below was sequenced from the same sample in a study of beta chain features in type 1 diabetes. The study's findings and limits: Moderately but significantly shorter TCRB CDR3s were found in Type 1 diabetes patients in all four CD4+ subsets.

These receptors' targets are unknown. Of the isolated RNA, all was reverse transcribed, and so the sequenced material was expressed TCRB transcripts. TCRdb's table, derived via immunoSEQ multiplex PCR, lists solely in-frame clones and lacks some. The table has more than 300,000 clones, over 8.5% seen once; the top ten hold over 0.45%. The sequenced material came from central memory CD4+ T cells from blood. The source is a man aged 25-45 years with type 1 diabetes.

This clone was seen only a few times. V usage is TRBV7-6 and J usage is TRBJ2-5; unclear D gene. The ends were cut back, 4 bases at V and 3 bases at J, with 6 bases in the middle. The CDR3 length is 12 residues. CDR1 is SGHVS, CDR2 FNYEAQ, per germline. In DNA, the CDR3 is TGTGCCAGCAGCTACCTAGAAGAGACCCAGTACTTC. Translation: CASSYLEETQYF.

There are a few counts of this clone. The genes are TRBV4-1 and TRBJ1-5; no clear D. The CDR3 covers 14 residues. Trimming removed 0 bases from V and 4 bases from J, with 7 bases in between. Germline V gene lookup returns CDR1 MGHRA and CDR2 YSYEKL. CDR3 in amino acids: CASSQDPRNQPQHF. The CDR3 DNA is TGCGCCAGCAGCCAAGATCCGCGGAATCAGCCCCAGCATTTT.

With regard to this clone: The junction departs from germline at one end; a sequencing error may be responsible. The V gene is TRBV28, the J gene TRBJ2-5; 7 nucleotides align to TRBD1. The CDR3 loop spans 11 amino acids. Germline assignment: CDR1 MDHEN and CDR2 SYDVKM. CDR3: CASSGTDLINF. The CDR3 DNA sequence: TGTGCCAGCAGTGGGACAGACCTAATAAACTTC. Combining the CDR3 with reference TRBV28 and TRBJ2-5 gives the whole variable domain DVKVTQSSRYLVKRTGEKVFLECVQDMDHENMFWYRQDPGLGLRLIYFSYDVKMKEKGDIPEGYSVSREKKERFSLILESASTNQTSMYLCASSGTDLINFGPGTRLLVL.

In its sample, this clone was seen a few times. A read error likely explains this, since a far larger clone differs by one base. The chain couples TRBV30 to TRBJ2-7, with TRBD2 as a possible D gene (5 bases). Trimming shortened V by 4 bases and J by 1 base, and 11 bases separated the two germline ends. Germline V gene data show CDR1 as GTSNPN and CDR2 as SVGIG (reference sequence). The CDR3 contains 13 residues. The CDR3 DNA sequence: TGTGCCTGGAACCTGGGAGTTTCCTACGAGCAGTACTTC. The encoded protein is CAWNLGVSYEQYF.

The chain has TRBV30 and TRBJ2-3; TRBD2 matches 8 bases. J lost 5 bases, V lost 0 bases, and 4 bases had no gene match. This CDR3 region has 14 residues. The V gene's germline CDR1 is GTSNPN and CDR2 SVGIG (reference sequence). CDR3 loop: CAWSVNGGGDTQYF. DNA for the CDR3: TGTGCCTGGAGTGTTAACGGGGGGGGAGATACGCAGTATTTT. The variable domain in full, completed from reference TRBV30 and TRBJ2-3, reads SQTIHQWPATLVQPVGSPLSLECTVEGTSNPNLYWYRQAAGRGLQLLFYSVGIGQISSEVPQNLSASRPQDRQFILSSKKLLLSDSGFYLCAWSVNGGGDTQYFGPGTRLTVL.

The chain is built from TRBV2 and TRBJ1-5, with D possibly being TRBD1 (5 bases). Trimming shortened V by 7 bases and J by 3 bases, and 10 bases separated the two germline ends. CDR1 is SNHLY and CDR2 is FYNNEI in the germline V gene. This CDR3 is built from 13 residues. The CDR3 here is CASNQDNNQPQHF. For the CDR3, the DNA is TGTGCCAGCAATCAGGACAACAATCAGCCCCAGCATTTT.

This clone was observed a handful of times. The V gene is TRBV5-1, the J gene TRBJ1-2, with TRBD1 identical over 7 bases. Germline V CDR1 and CDR2: SGHRS, YFSETQ. The CDR3 loop spans 14 amino acids. The V and J ends lost 4 bases and 3 bases, in that order; junction bases with no gene match: 6. CDR3 loop: CASSAGTADYGYTF. In nucleotides, the CDR3 is TGCGCCAGCAGCGCCGGGACAGCGGACTATGGCTACACCTTC.

This clone has more than one count but fewer than ten. The chain carries TRBV11-3 and TRBJ2-3; 8 positions agree with TRBD1. Trimming removed 3 bases from V and 5 bases from J; junction bases left unmatched: 1. Germline V gene lookup returns CDR1 SGHNT and CDR2 YENEEA. The CDR3 length is 13 residues. The CDR3 spells CASSLGTGDTQYF. The CDR3 DNA sequence: TGTGCCAGCAGCTTGGGGACAGGAGATACGCAGTATTTT.

The chain uses TRBV29-1 and TRBJ2-5; the D call may be TRBD1 or TRBD2 (6 bases each). Germline V gives CDR1 SQVTM, CDR2 ANQGSEA. The V gene lost 0 bases and the J gene lost 5 bases, with 10 bases spanning the gap. The CDR3 runs to 13 residues. CDR3 in DNA: TGCAGCGTTGAAGAAGGGGGGTTCGAGACCCAGTACTTC. Amino acid sequence: CSVEEGGFETQYF.

A word on this clone: The sample carries other DNA sequences with the same CDR3. The J gene is TRBJ2-3, the V gene TRBV6-6; D remains ambiguous. Germline-derived CDR1 and CDR2 are MNHNY and SVGAGI (reference sequence). The CDR3 runs to 13 residues. V lost 7 bases, J lost 1 base, and 9 bases lay in between. The CDR3 spells CASTPPGTDTQYF. In nucleotides, the CDR3 is TGTGCCAGCACCCCCCCAGGCACAGATACGCAGTATTTT.

Of note for this clone: The same CDR3 can be traced to other DNA sequences in this sample. The rearrangement joins TRBV9 to TRBJ2-6; D is perhaps TRBD1 or TRBD2 (5 bases each). V was pared by 0 bases and J by 4 bases, with 8 bases between. The V gene's germline CDR1 is SGDLS and CDR2 YYNGEE. This CDR3 has 15 amino acids. CDR3 coding DNA: TGTGCCAGCAGCGTAGGAGGGACGGGGGCCAACGTCCTGACTTTC. The encoded protein is CASSVGGTGANVLTF.

V and J are TRBV7-2 and TRBJ1-2; no definite D call. CDR1 and CDR2 from the germline V gene are SGHTA and FQGNSA. The CDR3 extends over 13 amino acids. V lost 5 bases, J lost 1 base, and 8 bases lay in between. The CDR3 DNA reads as TGTGCCAGCAGCCTCCAGGATAACTATGGCTACACCTTC. It encodes CASSLQDNYGYTF.

On this clone itself: Within the sample, other DNA sequences also encode this same CDR3. The chain couples TRBV7-2 to TRBJ2-7; D may be TRBD1 (6 bases). In germline, CDR1 is SGHTA, CDR2 FQGNSA. This CDR3 is 12 amino acids long. V was clipped by 4 bases and J by 6 bases, with 10 bases between them. The CDR3, as DNA: TGTGCCAGCAGCTCCCAGGGGCGCGAGCAGTACTTC. Amino acids: CASSSQGREQYF.

A word on this clone: An end of the junction differs from the germline gene, which may be a read error. The genes are TRBV6-1 and TRBJ2-1; possibly TRBD1 for D (6 bases). The CDR3 extends over 14 amino acids. Per the germline V gene, CDR1 is MNHNS and CDR2 is SASEGT. CDR3 bases: TGTGCCATCAGTGGCAGGGGCACCTACAATGAGCAGTTCTTC. This gives the protein CAISGRGTYNEQFF.

V gene TRBV7-3 combines with J gene TRBJ1-1; tentative D call: TRBD1 (5 bases). The CDR3 sequence is 15 residues long. Germline CDR1 SGHTA, CDR2 FQGTGA. Trimming removed 2 bases at V and 1 base at J, with 11 bases between. The CDR3 coding sequence is TGTGCCAGCAGCTTAGAAGGGACCGAGAACACTGAAGCTTTCTTT. Translation gives CASSLEGTENTEAFF.

The chain is built from TRBV28 and TRBJ2-7; no clear D. In germline, CDR1 is MDHEN, CDR2 SYDVKM. Trimming took off 5 bases at V and 0 bases at J, with 11 bases between the two ends. The CDR3 is made up of 14 amino acids. CDR3 nucleotide sequence: TGTGCCAGCAGTCCAGCACCGAGCTCCTACGAGCAGTACTTC. Its protein is CASSPAPSSYEQYF.

In its sample, this clone was seen a few times. The genes are TRBV5-1 and TRBJ2-1; D is unclear. The CDR3 consists of 14 residues. Deletions cut 4 bases from V and 5 bases from J, with 13 bases between. Germline CDR1 and CDR2: SGHRS and YFSETQ. The CDR3 region has the DNA TGCGCCAGCAGCCTCGACCGAACCGACAATGAGCAGTTCTTC. Translating it yields CASSLDRTDNEQFF.

This clone was detected ten times or more. The chain is built from TRBV10-3 and TRBJ1-1, with D possibly TRBD1 on 6 matching bases. The CDR3 length is 15 residues. CDR1 is ENHRY and CDR2 is SYGVKD in the germline V gene. Trimming took off 0 bases at V and 1 base at J, with 9 bases between the two ends. The CDR3 region has the DNA TGTGCCATCAGTGAGTCGTGGGGGCAGAACACTGAAGCTTTCTTT. It specifies CAISESWGQNTEAFF.

On this clone itself: The junction differs from germline at one of its ends, possibly a read error. This chain connects TRBV5-4 to TRBJ2-5; unclear D gene. The CDR3 sequence is 13 residues long. Germline CDR1 and CDR2: SGHNT and YYREEE (reference sequence). In nucleotides, the CDR3 is TGCGCCAGCAGTCAATTACTTAACGAGACCCAGTACTTC. Translation: CASSQLLNETQYF.

The V call is TRBV27, the J call TRBJ2-7; 8 bases agree with TRBD2. The ends lost 8 bases at V and 4 bases at J; junction bases unmatched: 13. CDR3 size: 15 residues. CDR1 MNHEY and CDR2 SMNVEV come from the germline V gene (reference sequence). The CDR3, as DNA: TGTGCCAGCCGGAATGAGCGGGAGAGGACGTACGAGCAGTACTTC. It codes for CASRNERERTYEQYF.